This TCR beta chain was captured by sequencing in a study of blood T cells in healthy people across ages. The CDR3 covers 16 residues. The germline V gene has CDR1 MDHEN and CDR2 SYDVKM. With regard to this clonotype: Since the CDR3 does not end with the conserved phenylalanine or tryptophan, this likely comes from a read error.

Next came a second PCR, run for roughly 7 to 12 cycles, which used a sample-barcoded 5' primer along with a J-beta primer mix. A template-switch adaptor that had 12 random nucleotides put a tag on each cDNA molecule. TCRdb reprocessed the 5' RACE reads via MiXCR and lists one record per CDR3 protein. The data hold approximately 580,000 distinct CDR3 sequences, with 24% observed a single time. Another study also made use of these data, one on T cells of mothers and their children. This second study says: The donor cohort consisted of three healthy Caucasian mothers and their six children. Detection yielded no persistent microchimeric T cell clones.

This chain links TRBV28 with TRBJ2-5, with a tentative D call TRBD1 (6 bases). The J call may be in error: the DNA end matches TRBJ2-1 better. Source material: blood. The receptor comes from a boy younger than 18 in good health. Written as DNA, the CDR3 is TGTGCCAGCAGTGGGGCCTCAGGGGTCAGCTACAATGAGCAGTTCCTC. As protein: CASSGASGVSYNEQFL.